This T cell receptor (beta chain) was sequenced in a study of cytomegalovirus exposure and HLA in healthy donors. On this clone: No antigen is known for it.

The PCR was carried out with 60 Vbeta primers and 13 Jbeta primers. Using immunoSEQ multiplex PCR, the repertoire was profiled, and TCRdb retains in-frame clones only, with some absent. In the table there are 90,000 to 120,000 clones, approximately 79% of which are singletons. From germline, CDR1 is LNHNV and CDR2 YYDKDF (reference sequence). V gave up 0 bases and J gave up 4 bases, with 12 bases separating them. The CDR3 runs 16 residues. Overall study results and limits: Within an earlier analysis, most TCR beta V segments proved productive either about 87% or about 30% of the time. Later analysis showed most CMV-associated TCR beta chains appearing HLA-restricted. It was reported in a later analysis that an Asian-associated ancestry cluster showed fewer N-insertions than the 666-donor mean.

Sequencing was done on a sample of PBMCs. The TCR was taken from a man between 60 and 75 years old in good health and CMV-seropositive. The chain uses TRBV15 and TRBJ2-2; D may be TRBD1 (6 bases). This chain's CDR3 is CATSRERTAVTGELFF. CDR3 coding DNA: TGTGCCACCAGCAGAGAACGGACAGCCGTCACCGGGGAGCTGTTTTTT.